These T cell receptor beta chains were read from a single sample in a study of T cell repertoires in cytomegalovirus infection. The antigens for these receptors are not known. TCRdb called the reads again in MiXCR, with one record for every CDR3 protein. This sample has roughly 860,000 distinct CDR3 sequences; about 31% occur once, and the top ten carry over 10%. The sample here was cultured CD8+ T cells from PBMCs, taken from culture after CMV antigen stimulation. The receptors originated from a human donor in good health (CMV status not recorded). Some clones in this sample may be carry-over from other donors' samples. CDR3s include the opening cysteine and the closing phenylalanine or tryptophan. D genes are given only for firm matches. Expanded clones get a size class; other rows say once, few or many, or leave the size out.

TRBJ2-2 TRBV12-5 . 14 . CASGSRHEDGELFF TGTGCTAGTGGTTCCCGACACGAGGACGGGGAGCTGTTTTTT
TRBJ2-3 TRBV7-9 TRBD2 14 . CASTRGGWADTQYF TGTGCCAGCACTCGCGGGGGGTGGGCAGATACGCAGTATTTT
TRBJ1-2 TRBV6-8 TRBD1 15 . CASSSTGGRINGYTF TGTGCCAGCAGTTCTACAGGGGGTAGGATCAATGGCTACACCTTC
TRBJ1-1 TRBV27 . 13 . CASSLSKVAEAFF TGTGCCAGCAGTTTATCGAAGGTCGCTGAAGCTTTCTTT
TRBJ1-2 TRBV7-2 TRBD1 17 few CASSLGLGTGRAYGYTF TGTGCCAGCAGCTTAGGTCTAGGGACAGGGAGGGCGTATGGCTACACCTTC
TRBJ1-2 TRBV27 . 13 . CASSFNPGGGYTF TGTGCCAGCAGTTTCAACCCGGGGGGTGGCTACACCTTC
TRBJ1-1 TRBV12-3/TRBV12-4 . 13 few CASSFWGLTEAFF TGTGCCAGCAGTTTTTGGGGGCTGACTGAAGCTTTCTTT
TRBJ2-5 TRBV14 TRBD2 15 . CASSQRGLGGETQYF TGTGCCAGCAGCCAGCGGGGGTTAGGAGGGGAGACCCAGTACTTC
TRBJ1-1 TRBV4-1 . 15 . CASSQAPGENTEAFF TGCGCCAGCAGCCAAGCGCCGGGGGAGAACACTGAAGCTTTCTTT
TRBJ2-5 TRBV6-6 TRBD2 17 . CASSPTSGGTLQETQYF TGTGCCAGCAGTCCGACTAGCGGGGGGACTCTCCAAGAGACCCAGTACTTC
TRBJ2-1 TRBV4-2 TRBD2 16 few CASSQDGLAGGRPKFF TGTGCCAGCAGCCAAGATGGTCTAGCGGGGGGCCGGCCTAAGTTCTTC
TRBJ2-1 TRBV6-2/TRBV6-3 TRBD1 16 . CASSYSGTGKVNEQFF TGTGCCAGCAGTTACTCGGGGACAGGGAAGGTAAATGAGCAGTTCTTC
TRBJ2-3 TRBV4-2 TRBD1 17 once CASSRPPQGAGTDTQYF TGTGCCAGCAGCCGCCCCCCACAGGGGGCGGGAACAGATACGCAGTATTTT
TRBJ1-3 TRBV10-3 . 15 few CAISESESVGNTIYF TGTGCCATCAGTGAGTCCGAGTCCGTCGGAAACACCATATATTTT
TRBJ2-1 TRBV7-8 TRBD2 14 few CASSFGTSANEQFF TGTGCCAGCAGCTTCGGGACTAGTGCCAATGAGCAGTTCTTC
TRBJ2-1 TRBV4-3 TRBD1 15 . CASSQASRGRREQFF TGCGCCAGCAGCCAAGCTTCCAGGGGGCGTAGGGAGCAGTTCTTC
TRBJ2-3 TRBV18 TRBD2 21 few CASSAYPLGTSGGAGTDTQYF TGTGCCAGCTCAGCCTATCCGCTCGGGACTAGCGGGGGGGCCGGCACAGATACGCAGTATTTT
TRBJ2-7 TRBV7-9 TRBD1 17 . CASEGTGGGWSSYEQYF TGTGCCAGCGAAGGGACAGGGGGCGGGTGGTCCTCCTACGAGCAGTACTTC
TRBJ2-2 TRBV7-6 . 14 many CASSSPEGAGELFF TGTGCCAGCAGCTCCCCAGAGGGGGCCGGGGAGCTGTTTTTT
TRBJ2-7 TRBV5-8 TRBD1 15 . CASSQDGDRGFEQYF TGTGCCAGCAGCCAAGACGGAGACAGGGGGTTCGAACAGTACTTC
TRBJ1-1 TRBV12-3/TRBV12-4 TRBD1 14 . CASSSIEGATEVFF TGTGCCAGCAGTAGCATCGAGGGGGCCACTGAAGTTTTCTTT
TRBJ2-1 TRBV2 . 11 few CASIGRNEQFF TGTGCCAGCATAGGTCGCAATGAGCAGTTCTTC
TRBJ2-7 TRBV6-2/TRBV6-3 . 14 . CASSYWTRGYEQYF TGTGCCAGCAGTTACTGGACCCGGGGCTACGAGCAGTACTTC
TRBJ1-2 TRBV2 TRBD1 14 . CASMLGQGANGYTF TGTGCCAGCATGCTGGGACAGGGGGCGAATGGCTACACCTTC
TRBJ2-5 TRBV3-1 TRBD1 14 . CASSLTGEQETQYF TGTGCCAGCAGCCTTACAGGGGAGCAAGAGACCCAGTACTTC
TRBJ2-7 TRBV4-1 . 15 . CASSLASGRSAEQYF TGTGCCAGCAGCCTCGCTTCGGGGCGTAGTGCCGAGCAGTACTTC
TRBJ1-5 TRBV19 . 15 . CVSQKGTDLNQPQHF TGTGTCAGTCAAAAGGGGACTGATCTCAATCAGCCCCAGCATTTT
TRBJ1-4 TRBV12-3/TRBV12-4 . 15 . CASKGGERTNEKLFF TGTGCCAGCAAGGGGGGGGAAAGAACTAATGAAAAACTGTTTTTT
TRBJ1-1 TRBV27 . 13 few CASSLVLGDEAFF TGTGCCAGCAGTTTAGTCTTAGGGGATGAAGCTTTCTTT
TRBJ2-2 TRBV7-2 TRBD1 15 many CASSLTGGAAGELFF TGTGCCAGCAGTCTTACAGGGGGCGCGGCCGGGGAGCTGTTTTTT
TRBJ1-5 TRBV6-6 . 14 . CASSLTVRNQPQHF TGTGCCAGCAGCTTAACAGTCAGGAATCAGCCCCAGCATTTT
TRBJ1-2 TRBV6-6 . 15 . CASSTKGQTNYGYTF TGTGCCAGCAGTACCAAAGGGCAGACTAACTATGGCTACACCTTC
TRBJ1-3 TRBV20-1 . 11 . CSAPFGNTIYF TGCAGTGCTCCGTTTGGAAACACCATATATTTT
TRBJ2-7 TRBV12-5 TRBD1 15 . CASGLPGTATYEQYF TGTGCTAGTGGTTTGCCGGGGACAGCTACCTACGAGCAGTACTTC
TRBJ1-3 TRBV7-6 TRBD1 15 many CASSPPGQDFGTIYF TGTGCCAGCAGCCCTCCCGGACAGGACTTTGGCACCATATATTTT
TRBJ2-5 TRBV5-4 . 16 . CASSSGQLFLQETQYF TGTGCCAGCAGCTCCGGACAGCTATTTTTACAAGAGACCCAGTACTTC
TRBJ2-2 TRBV11-2 . 14 . CATYLVGNTGELFF TGTGCCACCTACCTGGTGGGGAACACCGGGGAGCTGTTTTTT
TRBJ1-2 TRBV29-1 TRBD1 14 . CSVEGRGALYGYTF TGCAGCGTTGAGGGCAGGGGGGCCCTCTATGGCTACACCTTC
TRBJ2-4 TRBV7-2 TRBD1 15 many CASNPRDRGRDIQYF TGTGCCAGCAATCCCCGCGACAGGGGGCGGGACATTCAGTACTTC
TRBJ2-3 TRBV7-6 . 16 . CASSLEAGAFTDTQYF TGTGCCAGCAGCTTGGAGGCGGGGGCCTTCACAGATACGCAGTATTTT
TRBJ2-1 TRBV6-1 TRBD2 15 few CASSEVPSGGDEQFF TGTGCCAGCAGTGAGGTCCCTAGCGGGGGGGATGAGCAGTTCTTC
TRBJ1-2 TRBV6-5 TRBD1 15 . CASSFGQGAWEGYTF TGTGCCAGCAGCTTTGGACAGGGGGCGTGGGAAGGCTACACCTTC
TRBJ2-5 TRBV7-2 . 17 many CASSLLSAGGPGETQYF TGTGCCAGCAGCTTACTTTCAGCCGGGGGGCCGGGAGAGACCCAGTACTTC
TRBJ1-1 TRBV6-2/TRBV6-3 . 12 . CASQRDATEAFF TGTGCCAGCCAGAGGGACGCAACTGAAGCTTTCTTT
TRBJ1-4 TRBV11-1 . 14 . CASSSGTVAEKLFF TGTGCCAGCAGCTCCGGGACCGTAGCTGAAAAACTGTTTTTT
TRBJ2-5 TRBV7-6 . 14 many CASSTRQVQETQYF TGTGCCAGCAGCACTAGACAGGTCCAAGAGACCCAGTACTTC
TRBJ1-1 TRBV5-6 . 16 . CASSQPLLRANTEAFF TGTGCCAGCAGCCAACCATTACTCAGGGCGAACACTGAAGCTTTCTTT
TRBJ1-2 TRBV5-6 . 14 few CASSPGRPADGYTF TGTGCCAGCAGCCCCGGACGGCCGGCCGACGGCTACACCTTC
TRBJ1-4 TRBV7-4 TRBD1 16 . CASSDYLRDSNEKLFF TGTGCCAGCAGCGATTATCTAAGGGACAGTAATGAAAAACTGTTTTTT